This T cell receptor (beta chain) was captured in a study of T cell changes during pregnancy in multiple sclerosis (dated by TCRdb to between 2018 and 2021). Concerning the study at large: The study examined how the T cell repertoire changed over the course of pregnancy in women with multiple sclerosis.

With respect to this clone: The antigen it binds to is not known. No base quality values were provided; no much bigger clone lies one nucleotide off.

Library preparation was by the immunoSEQ multiplex PCR assay. In TCRdb, the immuneACCESS table is reduced to in-frame sequences with V and J assigned. These tables do not hold every clone; where another copy was compared, an unresolved V gene accounts for under half, and the others remain unexplained. The sample profile shows some 120,000 clones; approximately 93% of them were found once. Roughly 6.2% of the sample belongs to the ten largest clones. The germline V gene encodes CDR1 SSHAT and CDR2 FNYEAQ (reference sequence). The germline V and J ends show losses of 5 bases and 2 bases respectively, and no gene match explains 5 bases of the junction. The CDR3 has 15 amino acids, counting the end cysteine and phenylalanine. Only CDR3 DNA is held: 45 bases, read in frame from base 1.

The V and J segments used are TRBV7-7 and TRBJ2-5; 10 bases in the middle match TRBD1. This TCR derives from a female donor with multiple sclerosis, enrolled in a pregnancy study. Sample: peripheral blood, taken before pregnancy. The CDR3 loop reads CASSTRTGGQETQYF. The nucleotide sequence is TGTGCCAGCAGCACACGGACAGGGGGTCAAGAGACCCAGTACTTC.